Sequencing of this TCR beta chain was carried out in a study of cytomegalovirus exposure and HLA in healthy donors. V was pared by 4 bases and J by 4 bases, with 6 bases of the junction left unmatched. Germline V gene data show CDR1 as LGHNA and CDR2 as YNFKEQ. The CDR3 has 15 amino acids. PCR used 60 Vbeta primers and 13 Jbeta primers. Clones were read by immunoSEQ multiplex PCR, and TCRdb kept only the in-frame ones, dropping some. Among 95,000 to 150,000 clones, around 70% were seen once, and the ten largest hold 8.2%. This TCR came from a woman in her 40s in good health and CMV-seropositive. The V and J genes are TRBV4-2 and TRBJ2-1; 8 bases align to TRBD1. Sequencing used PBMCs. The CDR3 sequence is CASSPNRGLYNEQFF. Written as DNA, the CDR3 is TGTGCCAGCAGCCCTAACAGGGGGTTGTACAATGAGCAGTTCTTC.